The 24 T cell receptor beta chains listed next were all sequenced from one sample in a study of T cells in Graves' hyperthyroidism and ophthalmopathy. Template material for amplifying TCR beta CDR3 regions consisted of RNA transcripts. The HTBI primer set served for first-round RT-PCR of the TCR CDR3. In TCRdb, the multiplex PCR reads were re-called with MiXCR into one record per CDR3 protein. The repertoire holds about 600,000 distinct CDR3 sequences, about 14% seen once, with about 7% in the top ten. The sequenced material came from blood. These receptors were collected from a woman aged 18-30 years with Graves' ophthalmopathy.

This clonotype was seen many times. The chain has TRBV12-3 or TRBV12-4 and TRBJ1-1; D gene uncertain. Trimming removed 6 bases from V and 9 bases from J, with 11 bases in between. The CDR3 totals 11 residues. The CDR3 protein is CASSLEYKAFF. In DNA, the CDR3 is TGTGCCAGCAGCCTCGAGTATAAAGCTTTCTTT.

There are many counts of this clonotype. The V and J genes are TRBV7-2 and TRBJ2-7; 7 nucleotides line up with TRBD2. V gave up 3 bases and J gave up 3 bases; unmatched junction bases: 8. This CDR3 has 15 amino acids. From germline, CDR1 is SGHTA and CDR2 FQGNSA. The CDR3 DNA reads TGTGCCAGCAGCTTCTTCCTAGCGGCACTCTACGAGCAGTACTTC. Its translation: CASSFFLAALYEQYF.

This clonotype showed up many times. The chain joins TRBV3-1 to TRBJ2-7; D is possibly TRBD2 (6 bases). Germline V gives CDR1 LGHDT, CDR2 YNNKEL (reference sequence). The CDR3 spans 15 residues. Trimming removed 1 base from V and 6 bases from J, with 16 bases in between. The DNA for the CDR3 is TGTGCCAGCAGCCAAGGGCGGGGCTACGGGGCCGAGCAGTACTTC. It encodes CASSQGRGYGAEQYF.

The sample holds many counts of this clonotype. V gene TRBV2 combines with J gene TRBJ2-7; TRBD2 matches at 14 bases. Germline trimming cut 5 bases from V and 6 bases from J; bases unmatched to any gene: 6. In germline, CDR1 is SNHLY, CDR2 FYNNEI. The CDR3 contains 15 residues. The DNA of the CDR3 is TGTGCCAGCAGTCCGGGACTAGCGGGAGTAGGCGAGCAGTACTTC. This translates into CASSPGLAGVGEQYF. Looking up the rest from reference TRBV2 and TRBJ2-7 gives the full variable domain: EPEVTQTPSHQVTQMGQEVILRCVPISNHLYFYWYRQILGQKVEFLVSFYNNEISEKSEIFDDQFSVERPDGSNFTLKIRSTKLEDSAMYFCASSPGLAGVGEQYFGPGTRLTVT.

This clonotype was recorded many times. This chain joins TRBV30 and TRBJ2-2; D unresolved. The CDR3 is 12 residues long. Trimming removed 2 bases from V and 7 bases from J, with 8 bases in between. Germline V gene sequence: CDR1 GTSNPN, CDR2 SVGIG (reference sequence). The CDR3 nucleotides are TGTGCCTGGAGTTTTACGAACGGGGAGCTGTTTTTT. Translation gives CAWSFTNGELFF.

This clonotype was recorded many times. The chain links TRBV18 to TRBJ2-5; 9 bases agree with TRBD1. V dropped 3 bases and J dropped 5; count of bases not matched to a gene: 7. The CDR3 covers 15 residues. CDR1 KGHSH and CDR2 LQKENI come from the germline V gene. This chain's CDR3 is CASSPGTGHWETQYF. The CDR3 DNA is TGTGCCAGCTCACCCGGGACAGGGCACTGGGAGACCCAGTACTTC.

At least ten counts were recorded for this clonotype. The CDR3 here is CASSGGARGGYTF. The CDR3 nucleotides read TGTGCCTCCAGTGGGGGCGCCCGGGGAGGCTACACCTTC. J is TRBJ1-2 and V is TRBV30, with D maybe TRBD1 (6 bases). The V end was cut by 7 bases, the J end by 8 bases, with 20 bases between. Germline V gene sequence: CDR1 GTSNPN, CDR2 SVGIG (reference sequence). The CDR3 sequence is 13 residues long.

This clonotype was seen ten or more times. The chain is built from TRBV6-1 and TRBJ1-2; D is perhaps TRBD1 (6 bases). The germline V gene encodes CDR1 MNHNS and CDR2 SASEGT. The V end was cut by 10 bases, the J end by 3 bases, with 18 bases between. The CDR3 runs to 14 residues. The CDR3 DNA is TGTGCCATCCCCCAGGGGCGCAGGCACTATGGCTACACCTTC. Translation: CAIPQGRRHYGYTF.

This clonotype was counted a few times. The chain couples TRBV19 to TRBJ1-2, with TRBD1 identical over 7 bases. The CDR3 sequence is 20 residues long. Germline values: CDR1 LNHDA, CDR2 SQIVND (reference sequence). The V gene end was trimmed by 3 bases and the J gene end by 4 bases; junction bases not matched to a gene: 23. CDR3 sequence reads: CASSMGKSGTAITLRYGYTF. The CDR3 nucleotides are TGTGCCAGTAGTATGGGAAAATCCGGGACAGCTATAACCCTTCGCTATGGCTACACCTTC.

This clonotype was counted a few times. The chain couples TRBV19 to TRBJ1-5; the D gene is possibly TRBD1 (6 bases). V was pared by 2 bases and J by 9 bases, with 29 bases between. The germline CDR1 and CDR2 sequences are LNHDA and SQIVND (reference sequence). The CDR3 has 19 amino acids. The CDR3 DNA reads TGTGCCAGTAGTATAACGGACTCGGGGGGCGCTTACTTTTTGCGGCCCCAGCATTTT. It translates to CASSITDSGGAYFLRPQHF.

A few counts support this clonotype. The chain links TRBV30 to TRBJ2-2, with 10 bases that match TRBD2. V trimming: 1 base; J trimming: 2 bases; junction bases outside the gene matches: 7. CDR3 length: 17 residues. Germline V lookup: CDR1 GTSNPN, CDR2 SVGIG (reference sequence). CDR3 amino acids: CAWSASRTSGNTGELFF. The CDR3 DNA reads TGTGCCTGGAGTGCCTCAAGGACTAGCGGTAACACCGGGGAGCTGTTTTTT.

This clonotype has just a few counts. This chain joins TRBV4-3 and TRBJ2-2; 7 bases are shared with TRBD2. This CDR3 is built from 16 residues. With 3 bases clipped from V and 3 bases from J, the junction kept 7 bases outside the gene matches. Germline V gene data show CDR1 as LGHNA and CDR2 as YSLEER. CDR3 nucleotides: TGCGCCAGCAGCCAGGGGGGGACTCGATACACCGGGGAGCTGTTTTTT. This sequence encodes CASSQGGTRYTGELFF.

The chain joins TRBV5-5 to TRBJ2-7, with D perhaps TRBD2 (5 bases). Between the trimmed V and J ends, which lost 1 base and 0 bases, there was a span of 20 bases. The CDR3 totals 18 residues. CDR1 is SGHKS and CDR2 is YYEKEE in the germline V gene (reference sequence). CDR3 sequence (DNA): TGTGCCAGCAGCTTGACGGTAGTTTGGCGGGCAAGCTCCTACGAGCAGTACTTC. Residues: CASSLTVVWRASSYEQYF.

CDR3 region: CSARGTSGEETQYF. The CDR3 bases are TGCAGTGCTAGAGGGACTAGCGGGGAAGAGACCCAGTACTTC. The V gene is TRBV20-1, the J gene TRBJ2-5; 12 nucleotides match TRBD2. Germline CDR1 DFQATT, CDR2 SNEGSKA (reference sequence). The CDR3 runs 14 residues. With V trimmed by 1 base and J by 3 bases, 0 bases remained unmatched.

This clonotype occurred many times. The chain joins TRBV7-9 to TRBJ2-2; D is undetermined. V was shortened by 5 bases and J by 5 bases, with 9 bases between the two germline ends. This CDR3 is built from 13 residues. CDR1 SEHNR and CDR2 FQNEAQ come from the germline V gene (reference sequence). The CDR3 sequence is CASSPRKTGELFF. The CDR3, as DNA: TGTGCCAGCAGCCCTAGGAAGACCGGGGAGCTGTTTTTT.

CDR3 DNA sequence: TGCAGTGCTAGGCCGGGGGGAAGGGAGCAGTACTTC. As protein: CSARPGGREQYF. The V gene is TRBV20-1, the J gene TRBJ2-7; 7 bases are a match to TRBD2. CDR3 length: 12 amino acids. CDR1 and CDR2 (germline): DFQATT, SNEGSKA (reference sequence). Losses at the gene ends were 3 bases for V and 7 bases for J; bases not matched to a gene: 6.

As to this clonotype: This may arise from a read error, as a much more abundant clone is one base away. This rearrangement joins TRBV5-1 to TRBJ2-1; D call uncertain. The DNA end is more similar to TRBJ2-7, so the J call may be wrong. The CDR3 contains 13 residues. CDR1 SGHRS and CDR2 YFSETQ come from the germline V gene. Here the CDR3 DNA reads TGCGCCAGCAGCCCCATTAATATCAATGAGCAGTACTTC. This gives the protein CASSPININEQYF.

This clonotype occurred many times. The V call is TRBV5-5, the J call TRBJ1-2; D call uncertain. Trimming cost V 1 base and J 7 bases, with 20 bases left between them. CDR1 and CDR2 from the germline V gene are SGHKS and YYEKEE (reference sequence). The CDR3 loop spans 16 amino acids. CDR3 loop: CASSLSVGQANRGYTF. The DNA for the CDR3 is TGTGCCAGCAGCTTGTCCGTTGGGCAGGCAAATCGTGGCTACACCTTC.

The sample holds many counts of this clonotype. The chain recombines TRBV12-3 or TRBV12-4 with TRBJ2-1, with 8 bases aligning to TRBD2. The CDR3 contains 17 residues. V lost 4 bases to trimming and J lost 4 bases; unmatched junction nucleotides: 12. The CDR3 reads CASSSLGFSGVYNEQFF. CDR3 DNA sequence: TGTGCCAGCAGTTCCCTAGGATTTAGCGGGGTTTACAATGAGCAGTTCTTC.

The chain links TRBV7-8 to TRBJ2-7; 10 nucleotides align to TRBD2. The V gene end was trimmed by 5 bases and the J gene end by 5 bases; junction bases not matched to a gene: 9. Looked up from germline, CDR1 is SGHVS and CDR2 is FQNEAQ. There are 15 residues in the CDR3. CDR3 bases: TGTGCCAGCAGCCCAGCGGGAGGGTTCGTCGACGAGCAGTACTTC. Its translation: CASSPAGGFVDEQYF.

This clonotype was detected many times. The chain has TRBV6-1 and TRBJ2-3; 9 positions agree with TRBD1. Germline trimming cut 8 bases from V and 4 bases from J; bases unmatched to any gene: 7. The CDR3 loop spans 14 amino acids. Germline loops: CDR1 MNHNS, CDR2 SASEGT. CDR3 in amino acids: CASGETGGADTQYF. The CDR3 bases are TGTGCCAGCGGAGAGACAGGGGGTGCAGATACGCAGTATTTT.

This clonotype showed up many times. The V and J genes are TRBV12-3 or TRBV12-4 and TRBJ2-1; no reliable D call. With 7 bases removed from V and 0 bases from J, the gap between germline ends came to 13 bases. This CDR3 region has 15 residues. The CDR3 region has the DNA TGTGCCAGCACTCTTGGGCAGGTCTCCTACAATGAGCAGTTCTTC. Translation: CASTLGQVSYNEQFF.

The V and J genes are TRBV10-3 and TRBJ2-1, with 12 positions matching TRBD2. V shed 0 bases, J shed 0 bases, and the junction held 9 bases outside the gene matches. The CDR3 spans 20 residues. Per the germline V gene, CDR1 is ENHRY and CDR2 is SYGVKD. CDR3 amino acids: CAISESTRLAGGSSYNEQFF. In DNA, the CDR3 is TGTGCCATCAGTGAGTCGACTCGGCTAGCGGGAGGGAGCTCCTACAATGAGCAGTTCTTC.

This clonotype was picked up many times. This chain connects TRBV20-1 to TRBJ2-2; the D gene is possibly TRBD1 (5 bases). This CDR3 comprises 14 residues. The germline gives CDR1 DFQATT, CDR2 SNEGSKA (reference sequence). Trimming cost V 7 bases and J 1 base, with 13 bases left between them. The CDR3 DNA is TGCAGTGAGGCCGCAACAGGGAACACCGGGGAGCTGTTTTTT. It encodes CSEAATGNTGELFF.